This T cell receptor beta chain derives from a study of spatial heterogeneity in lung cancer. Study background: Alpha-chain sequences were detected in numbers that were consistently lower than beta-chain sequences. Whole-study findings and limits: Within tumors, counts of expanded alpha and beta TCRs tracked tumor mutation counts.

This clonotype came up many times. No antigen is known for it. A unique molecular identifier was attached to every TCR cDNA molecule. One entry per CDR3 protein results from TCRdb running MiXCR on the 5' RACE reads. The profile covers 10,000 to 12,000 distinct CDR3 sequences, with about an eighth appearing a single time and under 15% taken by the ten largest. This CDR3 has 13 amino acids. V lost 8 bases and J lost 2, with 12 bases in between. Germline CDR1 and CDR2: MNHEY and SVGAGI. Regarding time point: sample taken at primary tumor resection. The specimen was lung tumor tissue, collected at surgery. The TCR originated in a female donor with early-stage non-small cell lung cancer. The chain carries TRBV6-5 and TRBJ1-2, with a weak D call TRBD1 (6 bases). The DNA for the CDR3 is TGTGCCAGCGGGGGCAGGACGAACTATGGCTACACCTTC. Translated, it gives CASGGRTNYGYTF.